This T cell receptor (beta chain) was observed in a study of graft-versus-host responses after intestinal transplantation. Clones were read by immunoSEQ multiplex PCR, and TCRdb kept only the in-frame ones, dropping some. The sample holds approximately 88,000 clones, approximately 94% seen once. This CDR3 contains 15 residues. Germline loops: CDR1 SGHDT, CDR2 YYEEEE. After removal of 1 base from V and 6 bases from J, the junction contained 6 bases not matched to a gene. As for this clone: Its matching antigen is unknown.

The sequencing here drew on unstimulated CD4+ T cells sorted from spleen or lymph node cells, taken before transplant. The TCR comes from a human donor who was the organ donor for an intestinal transplant. The rearrangement links TRBV5-6 to TRBJ2-3; 9 positions agree with TRBD1. CDR3 bases: TGTGCCAGCAGCTTGTGGGACAGGGTCGGTGATACGCAGTATTTT. Its translation: CASSLWDRVGDTQYF.